Listed below are T cell receptor beta chains from one sample, sequenced in a study of regulatory T cells in long-lasting Graves disease. One entry per CDR3 protein results from TCRdb running MiXCR on the multiplex PCR reads. The sample lists 300,000 to 400,000 distinct CDR3 sequences, around 20% occurring once. The sequencing here drew on peripheral blood mononuclear cells (PBMCs), taken when the disease was refractory, from a patient treated with antithyroid drugs. The receptors derive from a female donor with Graves disease. Each CDR3 is given with its conserved first and last residue. A D gene is named only where the DNA matches it firmly. The listing skips clone size in some rows; elsewhere it reads once, few, many or a size class.

d_call: .
clone_size: many
v_call: TRBV12-3/TRBV12-4
j_call: TRBJ2-6
cdr3_nt: TGTGCCAGCAGTTTTAAGGGGGGCTCTGGGGCCAACGTCCTGACTTTC
cdr3_aa: CASSFKGGSGANVLTF

d_call: .
clone_size: .
v_call: TRBV20-1
j_call: TRBJ1-6
cdr3_nt: TGCAGTGCTAGAGGTGGGGGGGCCTACTATAATTCACCCCTCCACTTT
cdr3_aa: CSARGGGAYYNSPLHF

d_call: .
clone_size: few
v_call: TRBV18
j_call: TRBJ1-1
cdr3_nt: TGTGCCAGCTCACTACTCGGACAGCAGAACACTGAAGCTTTCTTT
cdr3_aa: CASSLLGQQNTEAFF

d_call: .
clone_size: .
v_call: TRBV5-6
j_call: TRBJ1-5
cdr3_nt: TGTGCCAGCAGCTTGTCTGAGGGCGCGCCCAGCAATCAGCCCCAGCATTTT
cdr3_aa: CASSLSEGAPSNQPQHF

d_call: TRBD1
clone_size: .
v_call: TRBV28
j_call: TRBJ2-1
cdr3_nt: TGTGCCAGCAGCCCACCCCCCGGGACAGGGTTTAGCAATGAGCAGTTCTTC
cdr3_aa: CASSPPPGTGFSNEQFF

d_call: .
clone_size: .
v_call: TRBV27
j_call: TRBJ1-2
cdr3_nt: TGTGCCAGCAGTTTATCGTGGGGTAACTATGGCTACACCTTC
cdr3_aa: CASSLSWGNYGYTF

d_call: .
clone_size: many
v_call: TRBV12-3/TRBV12-4
j_call: TRBJ1-3
cdr3_nt: TGTGCCAGCAGTTCCGATTCTGGAAACACCATATATTTT
cdr3_aa: CASSSDSGNTIYF

d_call: .
clone_size: .
v_call: TRBV24-1
j_call: TRBJ2-5
cdr3_nt: TGTGCCACCAGTGATTCAGGGAGGGAGACCCAGTACTTC
cdr3_aa: CATSDSGRETQYF

d_call: TRBD1
clone_size: few
v_call: TRBV25-1
j_call: TRBJ1-2
cdr3_nt: TGTGCCAGCAGAAAGACAGGGCTAGGGGGCTACACCTTC
cdr3_aa: CASRKTGLGGYTF

d_call: .
clone_size: many
v_call: TRBV9
j_call: TRBJ1-4
cdr3_nt: TGTGCCAGCAGCGGTTACGGGACGGTTAATGAAAAACTGTTTTTT
cdr3_aa: CASSGYGTVNEKLFF

d_call: .
clone_size: .
v_call: TRBV5-6
j_call: TRBJ2-2
cdr3_nt: TGTGCCAGCAGCTTGGACACGCACACCGGGGAGCTGTTTTTT
cdr3_aa: CASSLDTHTGELFF

d_call: TRBD1
clone_size: once
v_call: TRBV7-8
j_call: TRBJ2-3
cdr3_nt: TGTGCCAGCAGCCAACTCCTACCGGGACAGGACCTCCATACGCAGTATTTT
cdr3_aa: CASSQLLPGQDLHTQYF

d_call: .
clone_size: few
v_call: TRBV13
j_call: TRBJ1-1
cdr3_nt: TGTGCCAGCAGCTTATTGGGGGGCGCCGCTGCTTTCTTT
cdr3_aa: CASSLLGGAAAFF

d_call: TRBD1
clone_size: .
v_call: TRBV5-1
j_call: TRBJ2-7
cdr3_nt: TGCGCCAGCAGAGCGGGCCAGGGGGCGAACTCCTACGAGCAGTACTTC
cdr3_aa: CASRAGQGANSYEQYF

d_call: .
clone_size: few
v_call: TRBV27
j_call: TRBJ1-3
cdr3_nt: TGTGCCAGCAGCCCAGCCGCGGGGGGCACCATATATTTT
cdr3_aa: CASSPAAGGTIYF

d_call: .
clone_size: .
v_call: TRBV20-1
j_call: TRBJ2-3
cdr3_nt: TGCAGTGCTGGAGGGTCGACAGGGACAGATACGCAGTATTTT
cdr3_aa: CSAGGSTGTDTQYF

d_call: .
clone_size: many
v_call: TRBV6-1
j_call: TRBJ1-2
cdr3_nt: TGTGCCAGCAGTCGGCACGAGGGGGTCTATGGCTACACCTTC
cdr3_aa: CASSRHEGVYGYTF

d_call: TRBD1
clone_size: .
v_call: TRBV19
j_call: TRBJ2-5
cdr3_nt: TGTGCCAGTAGTAAGGGACAGGGGGCAGAGACCCAGTACTTC
cdr3_aa: CASSKGQGAETQYF

d_call: .
clone_size: .
v_call: TRBV5-1
j_call: TRBJ1-1
cdr3_nt: TGCGCCAGCAGCTTGGGGGGCAGGGAGAGCACTGAAGCTTTCTTT
cdr3_aa: CASSLGGRESTEAFF

d_call: .
clone_size: many
v_call: TRBV7-8
j_call: TRBJ1-4
cdr3_nt: TGTGCCAGCAGCTCCACGAGTCTTGGGGCTGAAGAAAAACTGTTTTTT
cdr3_aa: CASSSTSLGAEEKLFF

d_call: .
clone_size: many
v_call: TRBV7-2
j_call: TRBJ2-7
cdr3_nt: TGTGCCAGCAGCCTGCAGGGACCCTCCTACGAGCAGTACTTC
cdr3_aa: CASSLQGPSYEQYF

d_call: .
clone_size: many
v_call: TRBV4-1
j_call: TRBJ1-1
cdr3_nt: TGCGCCAGCTCCTGGTCTGGGGACACTGAAGCTTTCTTT
cdr3_aa: CASSWSGDTEAFF

d_call: .
clone_size: many
v_call: TRBV5-1
j_call: TRBJ2-7
cdr3_nt: TGCGCCAGCAGCTTGGAGGTTCAGGGGCTCTACGAGCAGTACTTC
cdr3_aa: CASSLEVQGLYEQYF

d_call: TRBD1
clone_size: few
v_call: TRBV20-1
j_call: TRBJ1-5
cdr3_nt: TGCAGTGCAAGGGGACAGCCAAATCAGCCCCAGCATTTT
cdr3_aa: CSARGQPNQPQHF

d_call: .
clone_size: many
v_call: TRBV11-3
j_call: TRBJ1-4
cdr3_nt: TGTGCCAGCAGCTTACCCTCGGGGCCCGAGAATGAAAAACTGTTTTTT
cdr3_aa: CASSLPSGPENEKLFF

d_call: .
clone_size: few
v_call: TRBV7-3
j_call: TRBJ2-7
cdr3_nt: TGTGCCAGCAGTTACGGGGCGCGGTACGAGCAGCACTTC
cdr3_aa: CASSYGARYEQHF

d_call: TRBD2
clone_size: few
v_call: TRBV4-1
j_call: TRBJ2-7
cdr3_nt: TGCGCCAGCAGCCACCGACTAGCGGGAGTGAGGGAGCAGTACTTC
cdr3_aa: CASSHRLAGVREQYF

d_call: .
clone_size: .
v_call: TRBV9
j_call: TRBJ1-3
cdr3_nt: TGTGCCAGCAGCGTAGAGCCTACCGCTGGAAACACCATATATTTT
cdr3_aa: CASSVEPTAGNTIYF

d_call: TRBD1
clone_size: many
v_call: TRBV12-3/TRBV12-4
j_call: TRBJ1-2
cdr3_nt: TGTGCCAGCAGTTTAATTTTAGGGACAGGGTTTCGCTATGGCTACACCTTC
cdr3_aa: CASSLILGTGFRYGYTF

d_call: TRBD1
clone_size: many
v_call: TRBV30
j_call: TRBJ2-5
cdr3_nt: TGTGCCTGGAGTGTATTTAGGGGGCGCGGTGAGACCCAGTACTTC
cdr3_aa: CAWSVFRGRGETQYF

d_call: .
clone_size: .
v_call: TRBV9
j_call: TRBJ1-5
cdr3_nt: TGTGCCAGCAGCTCACCAGGGAGCAATCAGCCCCAGCATTTT
cdr3_aa: CASSSPGSNQPQHF

d_call: .
clone_size: few
v_call: TRBV3-1
j_call: TRBJ1-2
cdr3_nt: TGTGCCAGCAGCCAAGACCCTTCGGGGGGGGGCTACACCTTC
cdr3_aa: CASSQDPSGGGYTF

d_call: .
clone_size: many
v_call: TRBV7-2
j_call: TRBJ1-2
cdr3_nt: TGTGCCAGCAGCTTAGACGCAGGGTCAAACTATGGCTACACCTTC
cdr3_aa: CASSLDAGSNYGYTF

d_call: TRBD1
clone_size: .
v_call: TRBV7-2
j_call: TRBJ1-1
cdr3_nt: TGTGCCAGCAGCTCAAAGGACAGGGTGGAAGCTTTCTTT
cdr3_aa: CASSSKDRVEAFF

d_call: .
clone_size: .
v_call: TRBV5-6
j_call: TRBJ2-7
cdr3_nt: TGTGCCTCCGGGGACGAGCAGTACTTC
cdr3_aa: CASGDEQYF

d_call: .
clone_size: many
v_call: TRBV3-1
j_call: TRBJ1-5
cdr3_nt: TGTGCCAGCAGCCGTACGGGGCGGGGGCAGCCCCAGCATTTT
cdr3_aa: CASSRTGRGQPQHF

d_call: TRBD2
clone_size: few
v_call: TRBV7-8
j_call: TRBJ2-2
cdr3_nt: TGTGCCAGCAGCGGAAGACTAGCGGGAGTCACCGGGGAGCTGTTTTTT
cdr3_aa: CASSGRLAGVTGELFF

d_call: TRBD1
clone_size: once
v_call: TRBV5-1
j_call: TRBJ2-7
cdr3_nt: TGCGCCAGCAGCACAGGACAGGGGGCGAGCGAGCAGTACTTC
cdr3_aa: CASSTGQGASEQYF

d_call: .
clone_size: many
v_call: TRBV15
j_call: TRBJ2-2
cdr3_nt: TGTGCCACCAGCAGAGAACCTGGGACCGGGGAGCTGTTTTTT
cdr3_aa: CATSREPGTGELFF

d_call: TRBD1
clone_size: many
v_call: TRBV10-3
j_call: TRBJ1-2
cdr3_nt: TGTGCCATCAGCGCGGACAGGGCCTATGGCTACACCTTC
cdr3_aa: CAISADRAYGYTF

d_call: .
clone_size: few
v_call: TRBV30
j_call: TRBJ2-7
cdr3_nt: TGTGCCTGGAGTAGCGCAGTCGACTACGAGCAGTACTTC
cdr3_aa: CAWSSAVDYEQYF

d_call: .
clone_size: many
v_call: TRBV11-3
j_call: TRBJ2-7
cdr3_nt: TGTGCCAGCAGCCGACGCTCCTACGAGCAGTACTTC
cdr3_aa: CASSRRSYEQYF

d_call: TRBD2
clone_size: many
v_call: TRBV29-1
j_call: TRBJ2-5
cdr3_nt: TGCAGCGTTGAAGAATTAGCGGGAGTGGAAGAGACCCAGTACTTC
cdr3_aa: CSVEELAGVEETQYF

d_call: .
clone_size: .
v_call: TRBV5-1
j_call: TRBJ2-2
cdr3_nt: TGCGCCAGCCGGGACAGCTCTGTGGAGGGGCTGTTTTTT
cdr3_aa: CASRDSSVEGLFF

d_call: TRBD1
clone_size: many
v_call: TRBV28
j_call: TRBJ1-1
cdr3_nt: TGTGCCAGCAGTCCATCCGGGACAGTTAACCTGAACACTGAAGCTTTCTTT
cdr3_aa: CASSPSGTVNLNTEAFF

d_call: .
clone_size: many
v_call: TRBV6-1
j_call: TRBJ2-5
cdr3_nt: TGTGCCAGCAGGCCCGGAAGATGGTACCAAGAGACCCAGTACTTC
cdr3_aa: CASRPGRWYQETQYF

d_call: .
clone_size: many
v_call: TRBV30
j_call: TRBJ2-7
cdr3_nt: TGTGCCTGGAGCGGAACCTACGAGCAGTACTTC
cdr3_aa: CAWSGTYEQYF

d_call: .
clone_size: many
v_call: TRBV29-1
j_call: TRBJ1-2
cdr3_nt: TGCAGCGTTGAGGCGGAAACAAACTATGGCTACACCTTC
cdr3_aa: CSVEAETNYGYTF

d_call: .
clone_size: .
v_call: TRBV25-1
j_call: TRBJ2-2
cdr3_nt: TGTGCCAGCAGTGAATCTCAGGGCCTAAACACCGGGGAGCTGTTTTTT
cdr3_aa: CASSESQGLNTGELFF

d_call: TRBD1
clone_size: .
v_call: TRBV18
j_call: TRBJ1-1
cdr3_nt: TGTGCCAGCTCACCACTCCGGGACAGTTTCCTGAACACTGAAGCTTTCTTT
cdr3_aa: CASSPLRDSFLNTEAFF

d_call: .
clone_size: .
v_call: TRBV12-3/TRBV12-4
j_call: TRBJ2-2
cdr3_nt: TGTGCCAGCAGTTATGGGGAGCTGTTTTTT
cdr3_aa: CASSYGELFF